The rows below give T cell receptor beta chains drawn from one sample of a study of cytomegalovirus exposure and HLA in healthy donors. Sequenced by immunoSEQ multiplex PCR; TCRdb stores in-frame clones only, minus some. The data contain a few hundred thousand clones, 65% to 75% of them seen just once; the ten biggest clones take up under 2%. The source material was PBMCs. The receptors shown here come from a woman aged 25 to 39 in good health and CMV-seronegative. Both conserved end residues are part of each CDR3. D genes are given only for firm matches. Part of the rows lack a size; the others show once, few, many or a class for expanded clones.

TRBV11-2,.,TRBJ1-4,.,TGTGCCAGCAGCCCGGGAGATGGAAATGAAAAACTGTTTTTT,CASSPGDGNEKLFF
TRBV4-2,.,TRBJ2-5,few,TGTGCCAGCAGCCAAGATAGGTGGACAGAAGAGACCCAGTACTTC,CASSQDRWTEETQYF
TRBV5-1,.,TRBJ2-7,.,TGCGCCAGCAACCCCGGGGGGCTAGTGGGCGAGCAGTACTTC,CASNPGGLVGEQYF
TRBV29-1,TRBD1,TRBJ1-2,.,TGCAGCGTTGAAGTGCTGGACAGGGAAAACTATGGCTACACCTTC,CSVEVLDRENYGYTF
TRBV7-6,TRBD2,TRBJ2-7,.,TGTGCCAGCAGCTTAGATAGCGGGGGCTCCTACGAGCAGTACTTC,CASSLDSGGSYEQYF
TRBV5-4,.,TRBJ1-1,once,TGTGCCAGCAGCTTGGCACAGGGTGGGACTGAAGCTTTCTTT,CASSLAQGGTEAFF
TRBV15,.,TRBJ1-1,few,TGTGCCACCAGCAACAGCGGGGGAGGTGAAGCTTTCTTT,CATSNSGGGEAFF
TRBV11-2,TRBD2,TRBJ2-7,once,TGTGCCAGCAGCTCCCCCGGGACTAGCGGGAGGAGGACCTACGAGCAGTACTTC,CASSSPGTSGRRTYEQYF
TRBV18,TRBD2,TRBJ2-3,.,TGTGCCAGCTCAACTCTAGCGGGGGGCGGAGATACGCAGTATTTT,CASSTLAGGGDTQYF
TRBV27,.,TRBJ2-1,.,TGTGCCAGCAGTCAGGGGAATGAGCAGTTCTTC,CASSQGNEQFF
TRBV4-1,.,TRBJ1-1,.,TGCGCCAGCAGCTCCGTTGGTAGCGCTGAAGCTTTCTTT,CASSSVGSAEAFF
TRBV27,TRBD1,TRBJ2-7,once,TGTGCCAGCAGCCCTTACCGGGACAGGTCGTCCGAGCAGTACTTC,CASSPYRDRSSEQYF
TRBV7-9,.,TRBJ1-1,.,TGTGCCAGCAGCTTAGATTACAAAACTGAAGCTTTCTTT,CASSLDYKTEAFF
TRBV6-5,.,TRBJ1-1,few,TGTGCCAGCAGTTACTCGGGGGGGACCAACACTGAAGCTTTCTTT,CASSYSGGTNTEAFF
TRBV12-5,.,TRBJ2-7,.,TGTGCTAGTGGCCTCCGGGAAAATCTAGGAGAGCAGTACTTC,CASGLRENLGEQYF
TRBV4-1,TRBD2,TRBJ2-1,.,TGCGCCAGCAGCCAAGAAGGGGTAGTGACCGGGACTAGCAATGAGCAGTTCTTC,CASSQEGVVTGTSNEQFF